The entry below gives a single T cell receptor (beta chain) sequence along with its context. Its antigen is undetermined. The V and J ends lost 5 bases and 7 bases, in that order; junction bases with no gene match: 6. This CDR3 has 13 residues. Per the germline V gene, CDR1 is DFQATT and CDR2 is SNEGSKA (reference sequence). This record comes from a study of T cells after yellow fever vaccination. Study context: Fractions of low cell number were prepared using SMART-Seq v4 Ultra Low Input. Study-level findings and limits: Abundant clonotypes (contaminants from the bulk population) could be present in FACS-sorted repertoires.

Production of TCR cDNA was by 5'RACE template switching, which also added a universal primer site and UMIs. TCRdb analysed the 5' RACE reads with MiXCR anew, one entry per CDR3 protein. The sample includes hundreds of thousands of distinct CDR3 sequences, over 3.5% of them seen just once. This rearrangement joins TRBV20-1 to TRBJ2-5; 11 bases are shared with TRBD1. The sample was PBMCs, taken 5 days after the yellow fever booster vaccination. The receptor was isolated from a man younger than 30 who received the YFV17D yellow fever vaccine. CDR3: CSAPGQGAGTQYF. CDR3 nucleotides: TGCAGTGCTCCTGGACAGGGGGCTGGGACCCAGTACTTC.